These T cell receptor beta chains were read from a single sample in a study of T cell changes during pregnancy in multiple sclerosis. Libraries were prepared by immunoSEQ multiplex PCR; TCRdb keeps only in-frame clonotypes and omits some of them. The table lists approximately 31,000 clones, more than 75% of them singletons, with about 0.41% in the top ten. Sequencing used CD4+ T cells from peripheral blood mononuclear cells, obtained in the second trimester of pregnancy. These TCRs come from a female donor in good health, enrolled as a control in a pregnancy study. Each CDR3 is given with its conserved first and last residue. D genes are given only for firm matches. Clone size is given for some rows only: seen once, a few or many times, or a class if the clone is expanded.

clone size	CDR3 length	V gene	D gene	J gene	CDR3 protein	CDR3 DNA
once	18	TRBV7-9	TRBD1	TRBJ1-6	CASSLEPLTGGYNSPLHF	TGTGCCAGCAGCTTAGAGCCCCTGACAGGGGGATATAATTCACCCCTCCACTTT
-	15	TRBV30	TRBD1	TRBJ1-1	CAWDVLAGGVTEAFF	TGTGCCTGGGATGTATTAGCAGGGGGCGTAACTGAAGCTTTCTTT
-	14	TRBV7-2	-	TRBJ2-7	CASSPQGGPYEQYF	TGTGCCAGCAGCCCACAGGGGGGGCCCTACGAGCAGTACTTC
few	14	TRBV2	-	TRBJ1-2	CASSEAVAGFGYTF	TGTGCCAGCAGTGAGGCCGTAGCTGGTTTTGGCTACACCTTC
-	15	TRBV4-1	TRBD1	TRBJ2-3	CASSQGDRETDTQYF	TGCGCCAGCAGCCAAGGGGACAGGGAAACAGATACGCAGTATTTT
-	13	TRBV2	-	TRBJ2-5	CASSDGNQETQYF	TGTGCCAGCAGTGATGGCAACCAAGAGACCCAGTACTTC
-	19	TRBV11-3	TRBD1	TRBJ1-3	CASSSGTGESGWAGNTIYF	TGTGCCAGCAGCTCCGGGACAGGGGAATCGGGATGGGCTGGAAACACCATATATTTT
once	19	TRBV5-4	TRBD2	TRBJ2-2	CASSLALAGAYANTGELFF	TGTGCCAGCAGCTTGGCACTAGCGGGGGCCTACGCGAACACCGGGGAGCTGTTTTTT
-	15	TRBV27	-	TRBJ1-1	CASSRFGDQNTEAFF	TGTGCCAGCAGTCGCTTCGGGGATCAGAACACTGAAGCTTTCTTT
-	15	TRBV5-1	TRBD2	TRBJ2-7	CASSFGLAGWYEQYF	TGCGCCAGCAGCTTTGGGCTAGCGGGTTGGTACGAGCAGTACTTC
-	14	TRBV4-3	-	TRBJ1-6	CASSQDRGDSPLHF	TGCGCCAGCAGCCAAGACAGGGGTGATTCACCCCTCCACTTT
-	17	TRBV27	TRBD2	TRBJ2-1	CASRLGLAGGPVGEQFF	TGTGCCAGCAGATTGGGACTAGCGGGAGGGCCGGTCGGTGAGCAGTTCTTC
-	14	TRBV5-1	TRBD2	TRBJ2-7	CASSSSGGVYEQYF	TGCGCCAGCAGCTCTAGCGGGGGAGTTTACGAGCAGTACTTC
-	18	TRBV18	-	TRBJ2-6	CASSPPRQNTLGANVLTF	TGTGCCAGCTCACCACCGAGACAGAATACATTGGGGGCCAACGTCCTGACTTTC
-	15	TRBV7-2	-	TRBJ2-7	CASSLGSGSPYEQYF	TGTGCCAGCAGCTTAGGTTCAGGGTCCCCCTACGAGCAGTACTTC
-	18	TRBV30	-	TRBJ1-6	CAWSVIRVQGATGSPLHF	TGTGCCTGGAGTGTAATAAGGGTTCAGGGTGCCACAGGATCACCCCTCCACTTT
-	13	TRBV11-2	-	TRBJ1-1	CASSPTDLTEAFF	TGTGCCAGCAGCCCAACAGATCTCACTGAAGCTTTCTTT
-	14	TRBV14	-	TRBJ1-6	CASSSNSGNSPLHF	TGTGCCAGCAGCTCAAATTCGGGGAATTCACCCCTCCACTTT
-	13	TRBV6-1	TRBD2	TRBJ2-7	CASSVRENYEQYF	TGTGCCAGCAGTGTGCGGGAGAACTACGAGCAGTACTTC
-	15	TRBV9	TRBD1	TRBJ2-7	CASSVMDRGIYEQYF	TGTGCCAGCAGCGTAATGGACAGGGGGATCTACGAGCAGTACTTC
-	15	TRBV11-3	-	TRBJ1-4	CASSEKGGLIEKLFF	TGTGCCAGCAGCGAGAAAGGGGGTCTGATTGAAAAACTGTTTTTT
-	14	TRBV29-1	-	TRBJ2-6	CSVGGDSGANVLTF	TGCAGCGTTGGTGGAGACTCTGGGGCCAACGTCCTGACTTTC
-	15	TRBV5-1	-	TRBJ1-3	CASSLALGQGNTIYF	TGCGCCAGCAGCCTGGCCCTGGGACAAGGAAACACCATATATTTT
-	13	TRBV18	-	TRBJ1-2	CASSVGDNYGYTF	TGTGCCAGCTCGGTCGGAGATAACTATGGCTACACCTTC